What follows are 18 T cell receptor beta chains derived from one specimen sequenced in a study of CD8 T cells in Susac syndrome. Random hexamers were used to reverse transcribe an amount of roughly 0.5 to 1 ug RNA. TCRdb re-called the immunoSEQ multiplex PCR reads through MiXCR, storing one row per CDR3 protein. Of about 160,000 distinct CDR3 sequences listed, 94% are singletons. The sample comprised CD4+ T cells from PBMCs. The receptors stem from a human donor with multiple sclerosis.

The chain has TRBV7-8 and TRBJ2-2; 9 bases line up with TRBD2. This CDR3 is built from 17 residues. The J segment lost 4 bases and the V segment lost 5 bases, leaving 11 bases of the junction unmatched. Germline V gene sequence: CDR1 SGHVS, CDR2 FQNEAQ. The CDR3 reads CASSLWASGMGTGELFF. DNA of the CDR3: TGTGCCAGCAGCCTGTGGGCTAGCGGGATGGGCACCGGGGAGCTGTTTTTT.

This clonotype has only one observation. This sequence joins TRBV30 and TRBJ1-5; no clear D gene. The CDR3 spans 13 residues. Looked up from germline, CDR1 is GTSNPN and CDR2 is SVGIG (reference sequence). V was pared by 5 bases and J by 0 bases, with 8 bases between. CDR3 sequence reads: CAWSDDSNQPQHF. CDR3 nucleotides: TGTGCCTGGTCGGATGATAGCAATCAGCCCCAGCATTTT. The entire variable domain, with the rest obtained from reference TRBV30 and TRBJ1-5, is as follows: SQTIHQWPATLVQPVGSPLSLECTVEGTSNPNLYWYRQAAGRGLQLLFYSVGIGQISSEVPQNLSASRPQDRQFILSSKKLLLSDSGFYLCAWSDDSNQPQHFGDGTRLSIL.

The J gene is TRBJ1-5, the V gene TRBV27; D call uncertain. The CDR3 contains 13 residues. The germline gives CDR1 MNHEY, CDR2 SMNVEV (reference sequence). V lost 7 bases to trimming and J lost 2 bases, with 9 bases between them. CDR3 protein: CASTVVGNQPQHF. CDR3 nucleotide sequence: TGTGCCAGCACCGTTGTGGGCAATCAGCCCCAGCATTTT.

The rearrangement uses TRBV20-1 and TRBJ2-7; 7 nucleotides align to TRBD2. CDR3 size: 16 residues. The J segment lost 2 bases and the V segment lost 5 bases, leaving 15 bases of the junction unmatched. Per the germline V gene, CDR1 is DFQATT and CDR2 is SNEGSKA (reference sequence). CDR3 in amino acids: CSASTVSSGVTYEQYF. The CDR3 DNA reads TGCAGTGCTTCGACAGTCTCTAGCGGAGTAACCTACGAGCAGTACTTC.

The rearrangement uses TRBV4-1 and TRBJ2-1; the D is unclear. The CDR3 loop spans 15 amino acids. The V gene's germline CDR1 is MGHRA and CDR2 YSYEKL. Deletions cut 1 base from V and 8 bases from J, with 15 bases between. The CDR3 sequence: CASSQADLSIHEQFF. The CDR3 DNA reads TGCGCCAGCAGCCAAGCCGATCTTAGTATCCATGAGCAGTTCTTC.

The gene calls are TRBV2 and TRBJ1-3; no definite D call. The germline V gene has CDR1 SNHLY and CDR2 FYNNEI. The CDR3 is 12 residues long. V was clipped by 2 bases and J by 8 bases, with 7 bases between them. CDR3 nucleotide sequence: TGTGCCAGCAGTGAAAGCGGGGACACCATATATTTT. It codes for CASSESGDTIYF. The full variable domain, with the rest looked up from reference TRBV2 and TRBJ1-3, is EPEVTQTPSHQVTQMGQEVILRCVPISNHLYFYWYRQILGQKVEFLVSFYNNEISEKSEIFDDQFSVERPDGSNFTLKIRSTKLEDSAMYFCASSESGDTIYFGEGSWLTVV.

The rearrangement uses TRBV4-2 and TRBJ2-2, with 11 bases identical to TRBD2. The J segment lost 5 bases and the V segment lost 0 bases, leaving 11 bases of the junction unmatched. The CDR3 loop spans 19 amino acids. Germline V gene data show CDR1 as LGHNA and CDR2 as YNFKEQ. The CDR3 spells CASSQDYALAGGLTGELFF. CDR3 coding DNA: TGTGCCAGCAGCCAAGATTACGCGCTAGCGGGAGGTCTGACCGGGGAGCTGTTTTTT.

This CDR3 reads CASTGTSGRETQYF. The DNA of the CDR3 is TGTGCCAGCACCGGGACTAGCGGGAGGGAGACCCAGTACTTC. This chain joins TRBV2 and TRBJ2-5; 15 nucleotides match TRBD2. The germline V gene encodes CDR1 SNHLY and CDR2 FYNNEI. Losses at the gene ends were 7 bases for V and 5 bases for J; bases not matched to a gene: 2. The CDR3 has 14 amino acids.

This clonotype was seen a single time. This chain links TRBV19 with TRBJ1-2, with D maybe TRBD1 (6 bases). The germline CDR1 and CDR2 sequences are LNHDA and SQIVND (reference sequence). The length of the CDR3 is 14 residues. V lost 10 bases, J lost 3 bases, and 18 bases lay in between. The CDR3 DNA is TGTGCCATACGCGACAGGACCTCAGACTATGGCTACACCTTC. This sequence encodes CAIRDRTSDYGYTF.

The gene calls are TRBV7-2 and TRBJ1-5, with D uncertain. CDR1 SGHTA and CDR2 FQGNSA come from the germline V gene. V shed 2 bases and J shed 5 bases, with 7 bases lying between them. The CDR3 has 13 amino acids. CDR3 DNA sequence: TGTGCCAGCAGCTTACGCTCGGATCAGCCCCAGCATTTT. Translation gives CASSLRSDQPQHF. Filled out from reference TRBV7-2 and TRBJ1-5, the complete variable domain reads GAGVSQSPSNKVTEKGKDVELRCDPISGHTALYWYRQSLGQGLEFLIYFQGNSAPDKSGLPSDRFSAERTGGSVSTLTIQRTQQEDSAVYLCASSLRSDQPQHFGDGTRLSIL.

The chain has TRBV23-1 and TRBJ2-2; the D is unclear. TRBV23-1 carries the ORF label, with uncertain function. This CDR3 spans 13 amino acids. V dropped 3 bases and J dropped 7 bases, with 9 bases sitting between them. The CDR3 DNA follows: TGCGCCAGCAGTCATCGCACCAACGGGGAGCTGTTTTTT. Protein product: CASSHRTNGELFF.

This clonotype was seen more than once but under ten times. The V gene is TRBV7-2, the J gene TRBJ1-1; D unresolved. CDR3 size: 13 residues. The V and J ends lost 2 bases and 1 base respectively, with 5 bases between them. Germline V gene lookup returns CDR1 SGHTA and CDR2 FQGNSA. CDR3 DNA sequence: TGTGCCAGCAGCTTACAGCCGAACACTGAAGCTTTCTTT. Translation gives CASSLQPNTEAFF.

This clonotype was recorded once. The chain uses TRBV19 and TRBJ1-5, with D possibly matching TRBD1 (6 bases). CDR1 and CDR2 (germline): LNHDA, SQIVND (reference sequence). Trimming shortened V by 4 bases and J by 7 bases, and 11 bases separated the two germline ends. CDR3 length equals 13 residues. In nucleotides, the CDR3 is TGTGCCAGTAGTAGCCAAACAGGGCAGCCCCAGCATTTT. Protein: CASSSQTGQPQHF.

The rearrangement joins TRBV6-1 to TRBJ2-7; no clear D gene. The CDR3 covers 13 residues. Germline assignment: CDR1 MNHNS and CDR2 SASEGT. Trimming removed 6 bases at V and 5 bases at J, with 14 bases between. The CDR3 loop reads CASRVGPLDEQYF. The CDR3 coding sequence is TGTGCCAGCAGGGTTGGACCGCTGGACGAGCAGTACTTC.

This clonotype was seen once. The CDR3 nucleotides read TGTGCCAGCAGCCCTTCGGACAGGGAGGGTCAGCCCCAGCATTTT. This translates into CASSPSDREGQPQHF. The chain uses TRBV3-1 and TRBJ1-5; 8 bases fit TRBD1. The CDR3 covers 15 residues. V shed 4 bases, J shed 6 bases, and the junction held 8 bases outside the gene matches. Germline V lookup: CDR1 LGHDT, CDR2 YNNKEL (reference sequence).

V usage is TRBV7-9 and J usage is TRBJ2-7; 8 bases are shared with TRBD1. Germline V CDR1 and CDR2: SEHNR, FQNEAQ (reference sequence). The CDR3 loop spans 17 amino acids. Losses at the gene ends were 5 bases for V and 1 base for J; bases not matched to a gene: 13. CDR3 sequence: CASSPPFDRGGSYEQYF. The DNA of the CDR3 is TGTGCCAGCAGCCCCCCCTTCGACAGGGGAGGATCCTACGAGCAGTACTTC. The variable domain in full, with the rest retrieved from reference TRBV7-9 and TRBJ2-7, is DTGVSQNPRHKITKRGQNVTFRCDPISEHNRLYWYRQTLGQGPEFLTYFQNEAQLEKSRLLSDRFSAERPKGSFSTLEIQRTEQGDSAMYLCASSPPFDRGGSYEQYFGPGTRLTVT.

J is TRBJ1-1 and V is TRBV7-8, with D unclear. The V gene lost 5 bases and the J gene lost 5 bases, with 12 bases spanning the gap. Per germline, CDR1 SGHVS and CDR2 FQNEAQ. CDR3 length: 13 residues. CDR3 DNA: TGTGCCAGCAGCATAACAGATACGACTGAAGCTTTCTTT. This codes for CASSITDTTEAFF.

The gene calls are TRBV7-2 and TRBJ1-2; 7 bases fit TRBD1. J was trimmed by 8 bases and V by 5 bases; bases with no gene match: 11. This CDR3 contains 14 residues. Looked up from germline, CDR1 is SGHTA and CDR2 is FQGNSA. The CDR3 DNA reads TGTGCCAGCAGCCTGGACAGGTCCTATGGAGGCTACACCTTC. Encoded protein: CASSLDRSYGGYTF.